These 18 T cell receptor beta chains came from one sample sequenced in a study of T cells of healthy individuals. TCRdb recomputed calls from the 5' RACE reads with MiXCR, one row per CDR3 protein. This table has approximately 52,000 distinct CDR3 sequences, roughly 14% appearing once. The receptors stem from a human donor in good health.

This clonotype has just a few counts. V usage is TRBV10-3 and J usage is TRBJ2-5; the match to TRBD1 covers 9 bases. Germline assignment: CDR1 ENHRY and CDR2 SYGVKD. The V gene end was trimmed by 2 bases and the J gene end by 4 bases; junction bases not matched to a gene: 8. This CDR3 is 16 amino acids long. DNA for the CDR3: TGTGCCATCAGTGAGGCCGCAAACAGGGGGCGAGAGACCCAGTACTTC. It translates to CAISEAANRGRETQYF.

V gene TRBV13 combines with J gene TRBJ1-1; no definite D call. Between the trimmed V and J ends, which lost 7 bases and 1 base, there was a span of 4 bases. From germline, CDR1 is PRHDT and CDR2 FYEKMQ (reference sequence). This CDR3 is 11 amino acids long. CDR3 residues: CASTPNTEAFF. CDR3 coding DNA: TGTGCCAGCACCCCGAACACTGAAGCTTTCTTT.

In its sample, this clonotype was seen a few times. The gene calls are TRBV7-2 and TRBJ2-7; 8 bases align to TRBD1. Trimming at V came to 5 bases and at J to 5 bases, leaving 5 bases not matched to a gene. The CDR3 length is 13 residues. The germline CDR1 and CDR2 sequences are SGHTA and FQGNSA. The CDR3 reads CASSIQTGDEQYF. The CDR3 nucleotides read TGTGCCAGCAGCATACAGACAGGGGACGAGCAGTACTTC.

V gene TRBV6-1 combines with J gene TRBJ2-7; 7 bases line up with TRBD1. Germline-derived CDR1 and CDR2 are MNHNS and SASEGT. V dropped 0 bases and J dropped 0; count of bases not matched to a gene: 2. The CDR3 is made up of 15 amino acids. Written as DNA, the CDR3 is TGTGCCAGCAGTGAAGCCGGGGACAGCTCCTACGAGCAGTACTTC. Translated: CASSEAGDSSYEQYF.

The DNA of the CDR3 is TGCAGCGTAAAGGGACAGGGCTCCGAGCAGTACTTC. Protein sequence: CSVKGQGSEQYF. The chain combines TRBV29-1 with TRBJ2-7; 9 bases line up with TRBD1. Trimming at V came to 6 bases and at J to 6 bases, leaving 6 bases not matched to a gene. Germline CDR1 and CDR2: SQVTM and ANQGSEA. There are 12 residues in the CDR3.

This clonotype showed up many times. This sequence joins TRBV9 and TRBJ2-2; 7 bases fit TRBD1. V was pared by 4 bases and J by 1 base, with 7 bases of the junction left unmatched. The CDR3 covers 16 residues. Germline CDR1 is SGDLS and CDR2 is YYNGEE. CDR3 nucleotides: TGTGCCAGCAGCCTTTCGCAGGGGGTGAACACCGGGGAGCTGTTTTTT. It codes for CASSLSQGVNTGELFF.

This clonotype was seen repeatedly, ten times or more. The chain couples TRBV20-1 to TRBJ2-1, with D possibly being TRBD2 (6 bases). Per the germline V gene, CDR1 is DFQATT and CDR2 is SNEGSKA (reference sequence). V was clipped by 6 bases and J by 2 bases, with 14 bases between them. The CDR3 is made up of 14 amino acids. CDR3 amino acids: CSARGSPAYNEQFF. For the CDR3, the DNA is TGCAGTGCCCGGGGGTCCCCCGCCTACAATGAGCAGTTCTTC.

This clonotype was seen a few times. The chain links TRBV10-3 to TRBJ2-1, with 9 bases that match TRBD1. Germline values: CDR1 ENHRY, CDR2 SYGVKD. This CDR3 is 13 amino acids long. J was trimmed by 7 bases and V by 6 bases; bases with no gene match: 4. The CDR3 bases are TGTGCCATCAGGGGCGACAGGGGGAATGAGCAGTTCTTC. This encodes CAIRGDRGNEQFF.

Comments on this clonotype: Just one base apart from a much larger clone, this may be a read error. The CDR3 is CASSMEPQGMVGYTF. CDR3 sequence (DNA): TGTGCCAGCAGCATGGAACCACAGGGGATGGTGGGCTACACCTTC. The genes are TRBV9 and TRBJ1-2; 7 nucleotides match TRBD1. There are 15 residues in the CDR3. Unmatched junction bases numbered 14, after V lost 4 bases and J lost 8 bases. CDR1 and CDR2 from the germline V gene are SGDLS and YYNGEE.

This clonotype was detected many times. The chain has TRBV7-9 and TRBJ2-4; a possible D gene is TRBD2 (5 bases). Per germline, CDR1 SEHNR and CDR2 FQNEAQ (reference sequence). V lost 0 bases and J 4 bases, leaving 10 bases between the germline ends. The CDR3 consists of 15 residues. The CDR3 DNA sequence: TGTGCCAGCAGCTTAGCGGAGGCAGATAAAAACATTCAGTACTTC. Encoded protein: CASSLAEADKNIQYF.

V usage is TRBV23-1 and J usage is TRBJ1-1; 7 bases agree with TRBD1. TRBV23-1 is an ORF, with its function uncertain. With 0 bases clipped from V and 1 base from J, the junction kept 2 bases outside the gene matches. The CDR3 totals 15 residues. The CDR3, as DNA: TGCGCCAGCAGTCAATCGACAGGGAGGAACACTGAAGCTTTCTTT. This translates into CASSQSTGRNTEAFF.

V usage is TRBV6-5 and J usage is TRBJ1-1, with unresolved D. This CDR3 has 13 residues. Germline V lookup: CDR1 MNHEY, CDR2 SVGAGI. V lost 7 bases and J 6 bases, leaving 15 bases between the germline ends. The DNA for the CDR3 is TGTGCCAGCACCCTAAGGACTGGCGCTGAAGCTTTCTTT. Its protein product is CASTLRTGAEAFF.

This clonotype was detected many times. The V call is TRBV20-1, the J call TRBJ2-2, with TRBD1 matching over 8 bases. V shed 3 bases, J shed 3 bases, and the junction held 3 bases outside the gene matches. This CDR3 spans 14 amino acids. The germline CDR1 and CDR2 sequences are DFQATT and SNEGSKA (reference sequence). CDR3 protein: CSASRDRYTGELFF. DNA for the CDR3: TGCAGTGCTAGCCGGGACAGGTACACCGGGGAGCTGTTTTTT.

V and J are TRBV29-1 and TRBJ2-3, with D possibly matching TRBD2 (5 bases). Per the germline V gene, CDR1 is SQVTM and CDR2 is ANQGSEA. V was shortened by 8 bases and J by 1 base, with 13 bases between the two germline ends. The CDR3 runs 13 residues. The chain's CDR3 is CSSRGAGTDTQYF. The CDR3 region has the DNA TGCAGCTCCCGGGGTGCTGGCACAGATACGCAGTATTTT.

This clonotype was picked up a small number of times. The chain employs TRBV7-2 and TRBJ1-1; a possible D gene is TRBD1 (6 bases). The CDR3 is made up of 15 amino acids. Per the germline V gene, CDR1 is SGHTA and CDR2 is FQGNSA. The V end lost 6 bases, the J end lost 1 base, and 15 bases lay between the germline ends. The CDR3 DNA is TGTGCCAGCAGTCGTGGGGGGCAGCAGAACACTGAAGCTTTCTTT. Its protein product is CASSRGGQQNTEAFF.

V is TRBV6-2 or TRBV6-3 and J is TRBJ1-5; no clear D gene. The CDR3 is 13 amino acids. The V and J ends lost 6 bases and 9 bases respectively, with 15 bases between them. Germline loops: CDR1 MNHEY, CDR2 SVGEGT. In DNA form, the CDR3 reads TGTGCCAGCAGCCAAGCGGGGAATGCGCCCCAGCATTTT. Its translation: CASSQAGNAPQHF.

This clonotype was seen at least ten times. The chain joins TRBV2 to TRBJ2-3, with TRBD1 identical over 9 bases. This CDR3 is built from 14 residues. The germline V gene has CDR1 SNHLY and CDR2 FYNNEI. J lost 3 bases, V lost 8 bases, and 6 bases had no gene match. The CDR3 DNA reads TGTGCCAGCTCCGGCGGACAGGGGACAGATACGCAGTATTTT. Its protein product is CASSGGQGTDTQYF.

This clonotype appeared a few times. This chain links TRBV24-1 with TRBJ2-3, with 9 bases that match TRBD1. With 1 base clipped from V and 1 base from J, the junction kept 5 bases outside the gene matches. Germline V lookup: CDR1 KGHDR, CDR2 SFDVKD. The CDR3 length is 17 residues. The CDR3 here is CATSDFWDRDGTDTQYF. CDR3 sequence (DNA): TGTGCCACCAGTGATTTTTGGGACAGGGACGGCACAGATACGCAGTATTTT.